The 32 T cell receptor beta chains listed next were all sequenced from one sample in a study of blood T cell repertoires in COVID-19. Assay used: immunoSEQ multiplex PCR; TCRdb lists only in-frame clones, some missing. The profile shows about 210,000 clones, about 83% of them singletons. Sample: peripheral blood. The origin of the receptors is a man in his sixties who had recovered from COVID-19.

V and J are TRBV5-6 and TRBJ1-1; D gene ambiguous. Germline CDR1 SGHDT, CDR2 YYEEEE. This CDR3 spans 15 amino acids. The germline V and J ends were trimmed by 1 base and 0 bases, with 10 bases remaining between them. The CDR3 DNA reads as TGTGCCAGCAGCTTGCTCTGGGCAATGAACACTGAAGCTTTCTTT. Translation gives CASSLLWAMNTEAFF.

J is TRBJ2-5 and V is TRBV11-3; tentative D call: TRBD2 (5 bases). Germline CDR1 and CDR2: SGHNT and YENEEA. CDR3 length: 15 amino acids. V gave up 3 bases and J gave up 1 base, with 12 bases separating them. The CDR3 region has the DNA TGTGCCAGCAGCTTGGGAGAAGGTCCCCAAGAGACCCAGTACTTC. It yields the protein CASSLGEGPQETQYF.

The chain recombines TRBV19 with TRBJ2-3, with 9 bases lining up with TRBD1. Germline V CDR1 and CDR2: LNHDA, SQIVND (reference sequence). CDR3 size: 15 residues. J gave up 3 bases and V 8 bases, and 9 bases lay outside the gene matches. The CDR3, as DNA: TGTGCCAGTTCGCTCCCCGGACAGGGGACAGATACGCAGTATTTT. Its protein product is CASSLPGQGTDTQYF.

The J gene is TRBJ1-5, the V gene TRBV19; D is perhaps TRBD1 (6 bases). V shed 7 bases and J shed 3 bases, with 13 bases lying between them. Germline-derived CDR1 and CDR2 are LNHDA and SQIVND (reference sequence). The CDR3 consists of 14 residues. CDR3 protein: CASKTGHNNQPQHF. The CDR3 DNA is TGTGCCAGTAAAACAGGGCATAACAATCAGCCCCAGCATTTT.

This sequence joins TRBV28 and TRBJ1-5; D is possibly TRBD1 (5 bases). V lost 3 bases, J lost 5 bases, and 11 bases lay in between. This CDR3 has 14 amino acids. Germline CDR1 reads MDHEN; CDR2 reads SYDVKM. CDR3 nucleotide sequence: TGTGCCAGCAGTTTGCGTCCAGGGCATCAGCCCCAGCATTTT. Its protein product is CASSLRPGHQPQHF.

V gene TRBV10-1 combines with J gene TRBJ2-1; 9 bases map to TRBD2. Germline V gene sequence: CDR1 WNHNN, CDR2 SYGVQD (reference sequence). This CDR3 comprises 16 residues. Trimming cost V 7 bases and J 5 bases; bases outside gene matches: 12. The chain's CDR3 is CASNPAGQRGDNEQFF. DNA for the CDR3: TGCGCCAGCAACCCCGCCGGGCAGCGGGGGGACAATGAGCAGTTCTTC.

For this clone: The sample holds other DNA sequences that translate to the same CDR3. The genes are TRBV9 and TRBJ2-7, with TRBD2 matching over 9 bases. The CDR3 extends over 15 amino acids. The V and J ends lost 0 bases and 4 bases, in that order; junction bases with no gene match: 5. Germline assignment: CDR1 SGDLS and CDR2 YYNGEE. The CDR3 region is CASSVALAGVYEQYF. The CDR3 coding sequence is TGTGCCAGCAGCGTAGCATTAGCGGGGGTTTACGAGCAGTACTTC.

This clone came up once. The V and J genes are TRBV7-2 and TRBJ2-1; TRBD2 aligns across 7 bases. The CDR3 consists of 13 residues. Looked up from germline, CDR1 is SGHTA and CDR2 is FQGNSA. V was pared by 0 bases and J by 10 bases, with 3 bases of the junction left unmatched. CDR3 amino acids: CASSLAPTSEQFF. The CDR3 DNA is TGTGCCAGCAGCTTAGCCCCGACTAGCGAGCAGTTCTTC.

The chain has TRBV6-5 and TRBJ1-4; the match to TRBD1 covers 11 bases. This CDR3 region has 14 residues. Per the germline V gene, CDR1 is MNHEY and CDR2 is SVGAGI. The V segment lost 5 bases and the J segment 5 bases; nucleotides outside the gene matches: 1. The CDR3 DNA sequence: TGTGCCAGCAGTAGGACAGGGGGCAATGAAAAACTGTTTTTT. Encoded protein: CASSRTGGNEKLFF.

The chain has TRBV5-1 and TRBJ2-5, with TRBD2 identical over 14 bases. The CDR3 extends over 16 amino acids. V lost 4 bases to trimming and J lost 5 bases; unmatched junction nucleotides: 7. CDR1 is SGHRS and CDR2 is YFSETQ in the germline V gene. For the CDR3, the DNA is TGCGCCAGCAGCGCCGGGACTAGCGGGAGTCACGAGACCCAGTACTTC. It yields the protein CASSAGTSGSHETQYF.

The CDR3 region has the DNA TGTGCCAGCAGTGAATCTACTAGCGGGAGGCGAGAGCAGTACTTC. Protein sequence: CASSESTSGRREQYF. The chain is built from TRBV25-1 and TRBJ2-7; 12 nucleotides align to TRBD2. Germline V CDR1 and CDR2: MGHDK, SYGVNS. This CDR3 has 15 residues. V was clipped by 1 base and J by 7 bases; unmatched bases: 5.

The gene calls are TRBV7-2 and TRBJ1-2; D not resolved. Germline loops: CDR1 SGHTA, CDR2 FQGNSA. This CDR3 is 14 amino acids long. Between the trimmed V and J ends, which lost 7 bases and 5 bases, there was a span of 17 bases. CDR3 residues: CASTAGEGRYGYTF. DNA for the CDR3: TGTGCCAGCACTGCCGGGGAGGGCCGGTATGGCTACACCTTC.

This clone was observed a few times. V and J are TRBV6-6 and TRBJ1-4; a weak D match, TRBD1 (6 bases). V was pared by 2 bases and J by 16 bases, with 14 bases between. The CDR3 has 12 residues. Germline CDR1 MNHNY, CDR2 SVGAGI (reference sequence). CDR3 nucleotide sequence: TGTGCCAGCAGTTACGCCGAAGGGGGTCCGTTTTTT. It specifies CASSYAEGGPFF.

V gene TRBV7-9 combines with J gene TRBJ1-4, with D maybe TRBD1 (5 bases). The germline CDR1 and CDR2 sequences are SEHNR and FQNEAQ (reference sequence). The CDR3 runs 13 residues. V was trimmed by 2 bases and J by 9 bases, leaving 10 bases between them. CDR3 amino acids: CASSLISGQKLFF. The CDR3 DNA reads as TGTGCCAGCAGCTTAATTTCAGGGCAAAAACTGTTTTTT.

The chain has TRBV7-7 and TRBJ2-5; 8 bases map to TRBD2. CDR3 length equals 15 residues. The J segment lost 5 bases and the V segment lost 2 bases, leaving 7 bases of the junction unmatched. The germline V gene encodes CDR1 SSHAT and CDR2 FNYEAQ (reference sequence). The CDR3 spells CASSLKRGGSETQYF. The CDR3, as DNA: TGTGCCAGCAGCTTAAAACGGGGGGGTAGTGAGACCCAGTACTTC.

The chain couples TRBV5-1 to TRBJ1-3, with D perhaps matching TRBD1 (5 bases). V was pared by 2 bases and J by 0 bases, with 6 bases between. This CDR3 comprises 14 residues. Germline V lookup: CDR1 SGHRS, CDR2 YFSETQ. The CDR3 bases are TGCGCCAGCAGCTTTCAGGGCTCTGGAAACACCATATATTTT. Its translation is CASSFQGSGNTIYF. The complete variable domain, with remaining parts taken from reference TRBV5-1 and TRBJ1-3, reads KAGVTQTPRYLIKTRGQQVTLSCSPISGHRSVSWYQQTPGQGLQFLFEYFSETQRNKGNFPGRFSGRQFSNSRSEMNVSTLELGDSALYLCASSFQGSGNTIYFGEGSWLTVV.

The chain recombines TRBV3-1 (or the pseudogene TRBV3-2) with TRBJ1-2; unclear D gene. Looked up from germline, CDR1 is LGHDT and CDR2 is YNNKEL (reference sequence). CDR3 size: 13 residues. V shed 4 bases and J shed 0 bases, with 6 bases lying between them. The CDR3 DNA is TGTGCCAGCAGCCCCTTAGCTAACTATGGCTACACCTTC. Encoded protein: CASSPLANYGYTF.

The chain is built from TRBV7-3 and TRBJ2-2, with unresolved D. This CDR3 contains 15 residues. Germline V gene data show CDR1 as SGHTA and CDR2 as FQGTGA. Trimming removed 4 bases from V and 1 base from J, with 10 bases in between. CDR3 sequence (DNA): TGTGCCAGCAGCTCCTTCCGCGGGAACACCGGGGAGCTGTTTTTT. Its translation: CASSSFRGNTGELFF.

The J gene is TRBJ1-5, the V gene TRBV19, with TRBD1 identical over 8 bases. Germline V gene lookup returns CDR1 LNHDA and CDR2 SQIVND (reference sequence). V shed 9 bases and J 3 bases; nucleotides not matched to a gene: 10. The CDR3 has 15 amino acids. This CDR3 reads CASRTGGRLNQPQHF. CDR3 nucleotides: TGTGCCAGCAGAACAGGGGGAAGACTCAATCAGCCCCAGCATTTT.

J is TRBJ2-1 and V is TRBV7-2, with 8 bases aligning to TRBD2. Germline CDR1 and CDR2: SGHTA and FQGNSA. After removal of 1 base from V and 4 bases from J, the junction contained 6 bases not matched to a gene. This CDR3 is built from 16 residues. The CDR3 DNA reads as TGTGCCAGCAGCTTAGATGGGACTAGATGGTACAATGAGCAGTTCTTC. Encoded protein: CASSLDGTRWYNEQFF.

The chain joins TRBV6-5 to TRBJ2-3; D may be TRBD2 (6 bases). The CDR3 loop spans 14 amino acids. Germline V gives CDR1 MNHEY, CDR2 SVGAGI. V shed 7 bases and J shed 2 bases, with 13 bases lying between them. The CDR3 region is CASNRREYTDTQYF. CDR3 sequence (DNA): TGTGCCAGCAATCGCCGGGAGTACACAGATACGCAGTATTTT.

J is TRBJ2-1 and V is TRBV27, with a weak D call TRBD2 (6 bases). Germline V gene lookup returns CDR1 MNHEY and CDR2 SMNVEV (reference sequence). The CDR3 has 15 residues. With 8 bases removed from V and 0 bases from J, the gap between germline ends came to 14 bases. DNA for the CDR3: TGTGCCAGCTGGCTCGGGGGATCCTCCTACAATGAGCAGTTCTTC. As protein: CASWLGGSSYNEQFF.

CDR3 nucleotide sequence: TGCGCCAGCAGCCAAGATTGGCGGGGTTTAAGTGAGCAGTACTTC. This codes for CASSQDWRGLSEQYF. The genes are TRBV4-3 and TRBJ2-7; TRBD2 is a possible D gene (6 bases). Trimming stripped 0 bases from V and 7 bases from J, with 16 bases between. Per the germline V gene, CDR1 is LGHNA and CDR2 is YSLEER. The CDR3 is 15 amino acids.

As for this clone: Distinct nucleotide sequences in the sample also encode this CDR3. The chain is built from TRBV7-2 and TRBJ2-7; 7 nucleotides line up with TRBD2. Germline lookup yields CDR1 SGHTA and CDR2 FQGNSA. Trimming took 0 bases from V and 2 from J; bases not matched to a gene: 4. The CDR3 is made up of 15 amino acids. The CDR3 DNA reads TGTGCCAGCAGCTTAGCGGGGGGGGACCCCTACGAGCAGTACTTC. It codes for CASSLAGGDPYEQYF.

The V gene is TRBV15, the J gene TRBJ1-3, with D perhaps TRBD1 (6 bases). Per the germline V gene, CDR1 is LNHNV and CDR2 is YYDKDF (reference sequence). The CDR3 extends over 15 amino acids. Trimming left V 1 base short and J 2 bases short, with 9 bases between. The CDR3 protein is CATSRGGRTGNTIYF. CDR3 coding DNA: TGTGCCACCAGCAGAGGGGGGCGGACTGGAAACACCATATATTTT.

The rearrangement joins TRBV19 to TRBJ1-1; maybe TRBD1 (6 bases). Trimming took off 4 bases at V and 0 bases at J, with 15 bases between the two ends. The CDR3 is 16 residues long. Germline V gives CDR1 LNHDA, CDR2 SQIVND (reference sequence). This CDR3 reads CASSKDQGWVNTEAFF. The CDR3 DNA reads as TGTGCCAGTAGTAAAGATCAGGGGTGGGTGAACACTGAAGCTTTCTTT.

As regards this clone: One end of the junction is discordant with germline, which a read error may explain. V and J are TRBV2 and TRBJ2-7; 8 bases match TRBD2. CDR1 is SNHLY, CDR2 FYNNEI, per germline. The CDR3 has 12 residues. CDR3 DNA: TGTGCCAGCAGTGAGATAGCGGGGCGGGGCCACTTC. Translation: CASSEIAGRGHF.

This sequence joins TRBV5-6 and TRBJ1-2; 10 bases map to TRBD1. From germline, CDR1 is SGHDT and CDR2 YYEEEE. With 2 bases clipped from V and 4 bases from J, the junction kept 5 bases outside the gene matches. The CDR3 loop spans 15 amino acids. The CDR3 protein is CASSLGTGAFYGYTF. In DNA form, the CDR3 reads TGTGCCAGCAGCTTAGGGACAGGGGCCTTCTATGGCTACACCTTC.

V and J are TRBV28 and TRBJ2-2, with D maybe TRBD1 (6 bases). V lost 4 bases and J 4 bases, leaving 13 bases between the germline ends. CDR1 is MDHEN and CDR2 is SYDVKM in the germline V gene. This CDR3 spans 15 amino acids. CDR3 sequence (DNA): TGTGCCAGCAGTTCCGGGCAGGGGAGCACCGGGGAGCTGTTTTTT. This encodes CASSSGQGSTGELFF.

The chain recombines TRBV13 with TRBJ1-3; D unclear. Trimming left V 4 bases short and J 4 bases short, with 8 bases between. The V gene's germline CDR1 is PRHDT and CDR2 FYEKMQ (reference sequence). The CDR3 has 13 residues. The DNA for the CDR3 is TGTGCCAGCAGCTCGGGGTTGGGAAACACCATATATTTT. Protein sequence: CASSSGLGNTIYF.

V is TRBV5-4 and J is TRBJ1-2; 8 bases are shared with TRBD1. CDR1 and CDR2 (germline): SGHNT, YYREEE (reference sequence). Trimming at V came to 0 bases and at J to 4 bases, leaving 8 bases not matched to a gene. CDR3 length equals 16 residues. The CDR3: CASSLGGRTGTYGYTF. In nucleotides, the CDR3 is TGTGCCAGCAGCTTGGGGGGTCGGACAGGGACCTATGGCTACACCTTC.

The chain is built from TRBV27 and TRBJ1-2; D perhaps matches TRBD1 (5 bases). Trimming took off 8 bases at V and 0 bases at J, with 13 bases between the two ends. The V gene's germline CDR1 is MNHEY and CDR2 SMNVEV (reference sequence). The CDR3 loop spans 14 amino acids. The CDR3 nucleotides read TGTGCCAGCTCCTACGGGGGAGCTAACTATGGCTACACCTTC. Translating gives CASSYGGANYGYTF.